This T cell receptor (beta chain) was profiled in a study of T cell responses to AZD1222 COVID-19 vaccine. The overall study: Second-dose groups at about 4 or about 12 weeks were pooled. Whole-study findings and limits: AZD1222 recipients seropositive at baseline numbered only 5 or 6.

Profiled with immunoSEQ multiplex PCR; TCRdb holds only in-frame clones, not every one. The sample contains fewer than 110,000 clones, 86% of which appear only once. Deletions cut 9 bases from V and 4 bases from J, with 22 bases between. In germline, CDR1 is LNHDA, CDR2 SQIVND (reference sequence). The CDR3 is 17 residues long. As regards this clone: Its matching antigen is unknown.

The sequence came from an adult in good health. Sample: peripheral blood, taken on day 0 of AZD1222 vaccination. V usage is TRBV19 and J usage is TRBJ2-6; D is perhaps TRBD1 (5 bases). The CDR3 region has the DNA TGTGCCAGCTCTCCGTCACAGGTACCGAGAGGGGCCAACGTCCTGACTTTC. Translating gives CASSPSQVPRGANVLTF.